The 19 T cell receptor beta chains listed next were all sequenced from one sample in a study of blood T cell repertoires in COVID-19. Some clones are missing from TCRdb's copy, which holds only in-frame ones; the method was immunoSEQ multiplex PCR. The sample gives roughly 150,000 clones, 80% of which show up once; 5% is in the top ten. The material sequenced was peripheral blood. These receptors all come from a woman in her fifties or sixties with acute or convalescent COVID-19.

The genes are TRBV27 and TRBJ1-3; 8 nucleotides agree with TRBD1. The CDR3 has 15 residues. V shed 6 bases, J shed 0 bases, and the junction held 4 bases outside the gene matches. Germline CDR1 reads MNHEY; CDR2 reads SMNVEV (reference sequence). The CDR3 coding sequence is TGTGCCAGCAGACAAACAGGGGGCTCTGGAAACACCATATATTTT. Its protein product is CASRQTGGSGNTIYF.

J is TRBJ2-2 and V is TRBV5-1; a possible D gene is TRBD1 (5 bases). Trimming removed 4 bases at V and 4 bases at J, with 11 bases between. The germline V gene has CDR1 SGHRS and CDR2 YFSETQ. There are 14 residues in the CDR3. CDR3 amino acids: CASSQQDPTGELFF. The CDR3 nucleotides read TGCGCCAGCAGCCAACAGGACCCCACCGGGGAGCTGTTTTTT.

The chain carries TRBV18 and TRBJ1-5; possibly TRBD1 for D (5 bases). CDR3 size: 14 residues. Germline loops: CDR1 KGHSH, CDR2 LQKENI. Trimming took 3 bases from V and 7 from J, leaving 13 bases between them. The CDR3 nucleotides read TGTGCCAGCTCACCGTTGGGAGGGGAACAGCCCCAGCATTTT. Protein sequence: CASSPLGGEQPQHF.

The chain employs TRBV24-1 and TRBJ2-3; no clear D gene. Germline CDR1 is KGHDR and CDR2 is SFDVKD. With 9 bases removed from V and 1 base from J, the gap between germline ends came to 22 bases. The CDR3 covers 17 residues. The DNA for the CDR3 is TGTGCCACCTCTCAGCCACCCCCCCTCGGAGGCACAGATACGCAGTATTTT. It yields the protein CATSQPPPLGGTDTQYF.

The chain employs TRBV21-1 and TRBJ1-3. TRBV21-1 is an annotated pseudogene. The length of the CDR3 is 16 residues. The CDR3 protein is CASSKGRGSFGNTIYF. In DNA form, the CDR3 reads TGTGCCAGCAGCAAAGGTCGGGGGTCCTTCGGAAACACCATATATTTT.

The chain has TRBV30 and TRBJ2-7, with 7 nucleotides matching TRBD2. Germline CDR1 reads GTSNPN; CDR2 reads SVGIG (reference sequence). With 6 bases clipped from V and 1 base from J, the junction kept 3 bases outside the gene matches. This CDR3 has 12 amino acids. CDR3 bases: TGTGCCTGTTCGGGGGGATCCTACGAGCAGTACTTC. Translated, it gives CACSGGSYEQYF.

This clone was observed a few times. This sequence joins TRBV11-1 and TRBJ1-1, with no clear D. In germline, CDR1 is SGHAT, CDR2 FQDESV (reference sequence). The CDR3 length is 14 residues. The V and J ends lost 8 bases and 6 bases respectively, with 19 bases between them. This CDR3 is CASSANDYKAEAFF. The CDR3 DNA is TGTGCCAGCTCAGCCAACGACTACAAGGCTGAAGCTTTCTTT.

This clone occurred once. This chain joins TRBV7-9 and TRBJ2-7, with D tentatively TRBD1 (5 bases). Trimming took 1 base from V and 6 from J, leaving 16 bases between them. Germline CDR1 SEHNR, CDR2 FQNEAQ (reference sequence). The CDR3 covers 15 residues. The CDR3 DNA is TGTGCCAGCAGCTTAGAAGGGGTCGGCGGATTCGAGCAGTACTTC. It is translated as CASSLEGVGGFEQYF.

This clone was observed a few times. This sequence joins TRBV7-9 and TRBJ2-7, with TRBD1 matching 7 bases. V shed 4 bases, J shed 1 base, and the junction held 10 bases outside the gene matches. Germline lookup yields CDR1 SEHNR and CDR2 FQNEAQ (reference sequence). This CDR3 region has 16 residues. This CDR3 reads CASSSMEDRPSYEQYF. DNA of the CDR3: TGTGCCAGCAGCTCCATGGAGGACAGGCCTTCCTACGAGCAGTACTTC.

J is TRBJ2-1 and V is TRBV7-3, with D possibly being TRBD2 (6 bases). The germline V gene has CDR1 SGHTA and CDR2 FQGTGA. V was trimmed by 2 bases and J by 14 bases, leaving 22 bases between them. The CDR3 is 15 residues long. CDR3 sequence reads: CASSLGLAHPPAEFF. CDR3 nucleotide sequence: TGTGCCAGCAGCTTAGGCCTAGCGCATCCCCCGGCGGAGTTCTTC.

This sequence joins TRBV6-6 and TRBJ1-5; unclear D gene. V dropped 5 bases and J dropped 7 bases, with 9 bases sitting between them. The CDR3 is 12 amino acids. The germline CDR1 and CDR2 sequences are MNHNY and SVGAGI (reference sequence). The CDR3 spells CASSLDTQPQHF. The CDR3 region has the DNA TGTGCCAGCAGTCTCGACACCCAGCCCCAGCATTTT.

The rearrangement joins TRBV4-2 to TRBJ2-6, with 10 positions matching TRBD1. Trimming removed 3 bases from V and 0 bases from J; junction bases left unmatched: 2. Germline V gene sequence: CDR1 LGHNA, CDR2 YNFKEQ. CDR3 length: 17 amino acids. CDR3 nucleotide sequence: TGTGCCAGCAGCCAGGGACAGGGGACCTCTGGGGCCAACGTCCTGACTTTC. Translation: CASSQGQGTSGANVLTF.

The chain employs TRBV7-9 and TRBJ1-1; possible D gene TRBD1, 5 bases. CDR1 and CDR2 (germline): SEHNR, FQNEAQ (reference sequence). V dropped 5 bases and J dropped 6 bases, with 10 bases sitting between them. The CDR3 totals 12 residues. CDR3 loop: CASSVQDPEAFF. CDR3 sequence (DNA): TGTGCCAGCAGCGTACAGGACCCTGAAGCTTTCTTT.

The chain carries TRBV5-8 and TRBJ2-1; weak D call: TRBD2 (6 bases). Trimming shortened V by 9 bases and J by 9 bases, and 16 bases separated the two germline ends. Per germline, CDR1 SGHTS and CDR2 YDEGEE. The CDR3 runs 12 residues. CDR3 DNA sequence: TGTGCCACGGGGGTCAGGACGATTGAGCAGTTCTTC. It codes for CATGVRTIEQFF.

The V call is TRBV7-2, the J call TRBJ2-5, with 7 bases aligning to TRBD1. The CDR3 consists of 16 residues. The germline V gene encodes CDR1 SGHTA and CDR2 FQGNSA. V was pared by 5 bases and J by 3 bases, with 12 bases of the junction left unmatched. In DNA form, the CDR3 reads TGTGCCAGCAGCCACAACCATCCGGGACAGAAAGAGACCCAGTACTTC. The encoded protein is CASSHNHPGQKETQYF.

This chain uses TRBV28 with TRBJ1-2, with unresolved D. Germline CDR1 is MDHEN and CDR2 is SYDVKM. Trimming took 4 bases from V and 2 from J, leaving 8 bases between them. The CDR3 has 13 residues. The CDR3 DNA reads TGTGCCAGCAGTTCGGCGGGCAACTATGGCTACACCTTC. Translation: CASSSAGNYGYTF.

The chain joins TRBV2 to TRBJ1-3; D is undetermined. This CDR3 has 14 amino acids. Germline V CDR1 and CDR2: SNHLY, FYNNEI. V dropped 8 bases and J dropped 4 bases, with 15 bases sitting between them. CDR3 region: CASARGGNGNTIYF. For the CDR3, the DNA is TGTGCCAGCGCGCGGGGAGGGAACGGAAACACCATATATTTT.

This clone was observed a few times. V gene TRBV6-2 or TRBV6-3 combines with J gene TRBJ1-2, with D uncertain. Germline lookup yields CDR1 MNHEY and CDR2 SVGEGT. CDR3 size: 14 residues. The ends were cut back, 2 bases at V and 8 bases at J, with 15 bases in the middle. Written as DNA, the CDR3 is TGTGCCAGCAGTTACGATCCCAGGACTGGAGGCTACACCTTC. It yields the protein CASSYDPRTGGYTF.

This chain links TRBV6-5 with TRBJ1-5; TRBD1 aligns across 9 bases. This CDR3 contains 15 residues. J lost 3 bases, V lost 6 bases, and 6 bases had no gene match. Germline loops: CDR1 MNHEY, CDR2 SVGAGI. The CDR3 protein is CASRKQGANNQPQHF. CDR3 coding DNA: TGTGCCAGCAGGAAACAGGGGGCTAACAATCAGCCCCAGCATTTT.